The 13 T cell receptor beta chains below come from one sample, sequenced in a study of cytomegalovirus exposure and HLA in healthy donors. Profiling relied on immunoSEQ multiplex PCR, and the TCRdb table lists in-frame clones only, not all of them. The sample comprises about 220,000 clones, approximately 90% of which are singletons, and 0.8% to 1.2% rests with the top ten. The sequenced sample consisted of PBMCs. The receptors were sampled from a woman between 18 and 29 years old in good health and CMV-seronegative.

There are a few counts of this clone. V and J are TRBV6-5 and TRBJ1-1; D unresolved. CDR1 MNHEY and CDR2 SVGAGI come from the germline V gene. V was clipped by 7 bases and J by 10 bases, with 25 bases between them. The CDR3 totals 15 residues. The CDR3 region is CASTPIRGGRSRAFF. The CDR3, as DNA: TGTGCCAGCACCCCAATACGGGGAGGACGTTCCCGAGCTTTCTTT.

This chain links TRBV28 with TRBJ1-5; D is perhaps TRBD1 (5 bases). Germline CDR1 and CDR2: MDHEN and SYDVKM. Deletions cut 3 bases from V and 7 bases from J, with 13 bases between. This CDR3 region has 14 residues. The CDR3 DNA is TGTGCCAGCAGTTTGGACATCGACTGGCAGCCCCAGCATTTT. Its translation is CASSLDIDWQPQHF.

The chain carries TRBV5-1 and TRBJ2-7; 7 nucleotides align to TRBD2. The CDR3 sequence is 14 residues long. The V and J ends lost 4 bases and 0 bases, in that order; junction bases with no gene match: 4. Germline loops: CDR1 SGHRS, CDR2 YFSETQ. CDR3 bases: TGCGCCAGCAGCAGTCTAGCGGACTCCTACGAGCAGTACTTC. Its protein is CASSSLADSYEQYF.

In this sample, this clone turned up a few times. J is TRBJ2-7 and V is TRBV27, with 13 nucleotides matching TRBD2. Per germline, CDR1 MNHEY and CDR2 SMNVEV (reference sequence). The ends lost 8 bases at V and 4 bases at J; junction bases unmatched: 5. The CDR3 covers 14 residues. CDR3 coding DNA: TGTGCCAGCCGGACTAGCGGGAGACCGTACGAGCAGTACTTC. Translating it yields CASRTSGRPYEQYF.

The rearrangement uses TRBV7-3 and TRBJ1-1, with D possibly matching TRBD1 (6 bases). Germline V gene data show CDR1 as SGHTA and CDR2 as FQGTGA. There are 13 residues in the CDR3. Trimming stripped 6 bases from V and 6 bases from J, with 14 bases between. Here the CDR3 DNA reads TGTGCCAGCAGGGATACAGGGAGGGCTGAAGCTTTCTTT. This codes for CASRDTGRAEAFF.

The CDR3 protein is CAWSAELDSYNEQFF. The CDR3 nucleotides read TGTGCCTGGAGTGCAGAGCTAGACTCCTACAATGAGCAGTTCTTC. This chain links TRBV30 with TRBJ2-1; unclear D gene. The V end lost 1 base, the J end lost 0 bases, and 10 bases lay between the germline ends. Germline CDR1 reads GTSNPN; CDR2 reads SVGIG (reference sequence). CDR3 length: 15 amino acids.

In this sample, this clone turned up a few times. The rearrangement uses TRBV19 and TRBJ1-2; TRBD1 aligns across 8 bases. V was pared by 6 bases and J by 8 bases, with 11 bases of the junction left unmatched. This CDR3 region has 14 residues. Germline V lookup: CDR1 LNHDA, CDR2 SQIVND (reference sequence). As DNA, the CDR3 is TGTGCCAGTAGGGTGCAGGGGGCGTCGGCCGGCTACACCTTC. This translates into CASRVQGASAGYTF.

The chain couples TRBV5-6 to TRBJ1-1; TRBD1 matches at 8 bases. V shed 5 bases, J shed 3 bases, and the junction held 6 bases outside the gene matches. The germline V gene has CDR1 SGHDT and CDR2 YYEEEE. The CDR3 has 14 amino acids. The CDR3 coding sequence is TGTGCCAGCAGTCAGGGACAGGCCTACACTGAAGCTTTCTTT. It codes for CASSQGQAYTEAFF.

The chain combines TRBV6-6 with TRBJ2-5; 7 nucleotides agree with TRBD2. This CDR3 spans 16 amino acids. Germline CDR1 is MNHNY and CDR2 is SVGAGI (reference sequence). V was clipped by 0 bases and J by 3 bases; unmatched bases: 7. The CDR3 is CASSYSSGGSKETQYF. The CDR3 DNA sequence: TGTGCCAGCAGTTACTCGTCAGGCGGGAGCAAAGAGACCCAGTACTTC.

CDR3 coding DNA: TGTGCCAGCAGTTTATTTTTTACAGAAATATACGAGCAGTACTTC. It specifies CASSLFFTEIYEQYF. The chain links TRBV28 to TRBJ2-7; no reliable D call. This CDR3 contains 15 residues. The V gene lost 1 base and the J gene lost 4 bases, with 14 bases spanning the gap. Germline V gene lookup returns CDR1 MDHEN and CDR2 SYDVKM.

This CDR3 is CASSLAQGREQYF. CDR3 DNA: TGTGCCAGCAGCTTAGCTCAGGGTCGCGAGCAGTACTTC. The chain joins TRBV7-6 to TRBJ2-7; possible D gene TRBD1, 5 bases. The germline gives CDR1 SGHVS, CDR2 FNYEAQ. V lost 0 bases to trimming and J lost 6 bases, with 9 bases between them. The CDR3 sequence is 13 residues long.

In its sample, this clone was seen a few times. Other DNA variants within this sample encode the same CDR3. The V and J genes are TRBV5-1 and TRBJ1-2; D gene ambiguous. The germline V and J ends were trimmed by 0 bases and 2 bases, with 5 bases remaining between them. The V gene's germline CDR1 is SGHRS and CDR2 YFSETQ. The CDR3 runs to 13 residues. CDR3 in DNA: TGCGCCAGCAGCTTGGCGGGGAACTATGGCTACACCTTC. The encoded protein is CASSLAGNYGYTF.

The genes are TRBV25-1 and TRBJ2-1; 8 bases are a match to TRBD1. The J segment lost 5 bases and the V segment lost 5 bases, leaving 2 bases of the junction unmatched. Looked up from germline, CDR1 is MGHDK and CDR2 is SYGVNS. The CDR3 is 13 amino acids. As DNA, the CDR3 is TGTGCCAGCAGTTTGACAGGGGACAATGAGCAGTTCTTC. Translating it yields CASSLTGDNEQFF.